These 3 T cell receptor beta chains share one sample of origin, sequenced in a study of CD8 T cells in ankylosing spondylitis. TCRdb recomputed calls from the 5' RACE reads with MiXCR, one row per CDR3 protein. The repertoire consists of fewer than 200,000 distinct CDR3 sequences, with around 17% occurring once and the leading ten covering over 7.5%. What was sequenced was blood, either unsorted or a sorted T cell fraction (not recorded which). Receptors were obtained from a male donor with ankylosing spondylitis or in good health (not recorded which).

This clonotype was counted between two and nine times. The rearrangement uses TRBV29-1 and TRBJ2-7; D not certain. V lost 0 bases to trimming and J lost 1 base, with 7 bases between them. CDR3 size: 13 residues. Germline loops: CDR1 SQVTM, CDR2 ANQGSEA. The CDR3 loop is CSVEEPSSYEQYF. CDR3 in DNA: TGCAGCGTTGAAGAGCCCAGTTCCTACGAGCAGTACTTC.

The sample holds many counts of this clonotype. The chain employs TRBV27 and TRBJ2-2; the D is unclear. The CDR3 extends over 15 amino acids. V was clipped by 2 bases and J by 2 bases, with 9 bases between them. CDR1 and CDR2 from the germline V gene are MNHEY and SMNVEV (reference sequence). Here the CDR3 DNA reads TGTGCCAGCAGTTTAAGGGCGGATAACACCGGGGAGCTGTTTTTT. Translated: CASSLRADNTGELFF.

This clonotype was detected only a few times. This chain connects TRBV20-1 to TRBJ1-4; weak D call: TRBD1 (5 bases). Deletions cut 2 bases from V and 8 bases from J, with 12 bases between. In germline, CDR1 is DFQATT, CDR2 SNEGSKA (reference sequence). The CDR3 is made up of 13 amino acids. As DNA, the CDR3 is TGCAGTGCTAGATATCGGGACGGCGAAAAACTGTTTTTT. Its protein product is CSARYRDGEKLFF.